Following are 15 T cell receptor beta chains from one sample sequenced in a study of Ad26.COV2.S vaccination and SARS-CoV-2 variants. Profiling relied on immunoSEQ multiplex PCR, and the TCRdb table lists in-frame clones only, not all of them. The sample has roughly 680,000 clones; 89% are singletons. The treatment: about 20 received Ad26.COV2.S at low or high dose, single or two shots; several received placebo; per-sample allocation not given. All samples were drawn on day 63, counting from the first vaccine or placebo injection. Sequences were derived from peripheral blood, sampled in a trial of Ad26.COV2.S vaccine versus placebo. Receptors originate from a person aged 18-60 years who received the Ad26.COV2.S COVID-19 vaccine or a placebo.

The chain has TRBV3-1 (or the pseudogene TRBV3-2) and TRBJ2-1, with TRBD2 identical over 9 bases. CDR3 length: 17 residues. The J segment lost 4 bases and the V segment lost 4 bases, leaving 11 bases of the junction unmatched. Germline CDR1 LGHDT, CDR2 YNNKEL (reference sequence). CDR3: CASSRETSGTLYNEQFF. The CDR3 DNA is TGTGCCAGCAGCCGAGAGACTAGCGGTACCCTATACAATGAGCAGTTCTTC.

The chain has TRBV9 and TRBJ2-2; 7 positions match TRBD1. The germline CDR1 and CDR2 sequences are SGDLS and YYNGEE. There are 12 residues in the CDR3. Trimming took 7 bases from V and 8 from J; bases not matched to a gene: 5. The CDR3 nucleotides read TGTGCCAGCGGGACACAGGGGGGGGAGCTGTTTTTT. Translating gives CASGTQGGELFF.

J is TRBJ1-6 and V is TRBV14, with D possibly being TRBD1 (5 bases). From germline, CDR1 is SGHDN and CDR2 FVKESK. The ends were cut back, 3 bases at V and 10 bases at J, with 13 bases in the middle. The CDR3 spans 14 residues. For the CDR3, the DNA is TGTGCCAGCAGCCACCGCATTTGGGACTCACCCCTCCACTTT. Protein: CASSHRIWDSPLHF.

The V call is TRBV11-2, the J call TRBJ2-7; D gene unclear. Looked up from germline, CDR1 is SGHAT and CDR2 is FQNNGV. The CDR3 runs 14 residues. Between the trimmed V and J ends, which lost 5 bases and 3 bases, there was a span of 14 bases. For the CDR3, the DNA is TGTGCCAGCAGCCTCCGCAGTTTTCTCTACGAGCAGTACTTC. It codes for CASSLRSFLYEQYF.

A few counts support this clone. V gene TRBV19 combines with J gene TRBJ1-2, with D maybe TRBD1 (5 bases). The CDR3 has 16 amino acids. V lost 4 bases, J lost 2 bases, and 17 bases lay in between. Germline lookup yields CDR1 LNHDA and CDR2 SQIVND (reference sequence). This chain's CDR3 is CASSTPGRTPNYGYTF. CDR3 DNA: TGTGCCAGTAGTACCCCGGGACGCACTCCGAACTATGGCTACACCTTC.

This clone showed up just a few times. The genes are TRBV4-2 and TRBJ1-2; 8 bases align to TRBD1. Germline CDR1 LGHNA, CDR2 YNFKEQ. CDR3 size: 15 residues. V was clipped by 1 base and J by 6 bases; unmatched bases: 7. The CDR3 DNA sequence: TGTGCCAGCAGCCAAGGGCGACAGGGGACGGATGGCTACACCTTC. Protein product: CASSQGRQGTDGYTF.

The gene calls are TRBV20-1 and TRBJ2-3; TRBD2 matches 9 bases. The V and J ends lost 6 bases and 2 bases, in that order; junction bases with no gene match: 6. CDR3 length equals 14 residues. Looked up from germline, CDR1 is DFQATT and CDR2 is SNEGSKA (reference sequence). The CDR3 loop is CSASRLADTDTQYF. CDR3 in DNA: TGCAGTGCAAGTAGACTAGCGGACACAGATACGCAGTATTTT.

The CDR3 region has the DNA TGTGCCAGCAGCGATTACAGGGGTGGCTACACCTTC. It translates to CASSDYRGGYTF. The chain joins TRBV11-2 to TRBJ1-2, with 7 bases fitting TRBD1. The CDR3 extends over 12 amino acids. Germline V CDR1 and CDR2: SGHAT, FQNNGV. Trimming cost V 5 bases and J 7 bases; bases outside gene matches: 4.

V and J are TRBV5-1 and TRBJ2-2; tentative D call: TRBD2 (7 bases). CDR3 length: 16 residues. The V and J ends lost 4 bases and 3 bases respectively, with 16 bases between them. Germline CDR1 is SGHRS and CDR2 is YFSETQ. The CDR3 here is CASSLLGGLDTGELFF. The CDR3 DNA is TGCGCCAGCAGCCTCCTCGGGGGGCTTGACACCGGGGAGCTGTTTTTT.

The chain links TRBV5-1 to TRBJ2-2, with 10 nucleotides matching TRBD2. After removal of 1 base from V and 0 bases from J, the junction contained 6 bases not matched to a gene. The CDR3 is made up of 18 amino acids. Germline CDR1 SGHRS, CDR2 YFSETQ. The CDR3 region is CASSLKLAGASNTGELFF. The CDR3 DNA reads as TGCGCCAGCAGCTTGAAGCTAGCGGGAGCCTCGAACACCGGGGAGCTGTTTTTT.

The chain is built from TRBV18 and TRBJ1-2, with a possible D match to TRBD1 (5 bases). CDR1 KGHSH and CDR2 LQKENI come from the germline V gene. This CDR3 spans 14 amino acids. V lost 4 bases and J 6 bases, leaving 15 bases between the germline ends. The CDR3 DNA sequence: TGTGCCAGCTCACTCCAGACAGTAATGAATGGCTACACCTTC. It specifies CASSLQTVMNGYTF.

V usage is TRBV4-2 and J usage is TRBJ2-2; D assignment may be TRBD1 or TRBD2 (5 bases each). The germline V and J ends were trimmed by 0 bases and 1 base, with 9 bases remaining between them. Germline V CDR1 and CDR2: LGHNA, YNFKEQ. The CDR3 has 16 amino acids. This CDR3 reads CASSQDWDGNTGELFF. The CDR3 DNA sequence: TGTGCCAGCAGCCAAGATTGGGACGGGAACACCGGGGAGCTGTTTTTT.

V is TRBV4-3 and J is TRBJ2-2, with D maybe TRBD2 (5 bases). The CDR3 has 16 residues. Per the germline V gene, CDR1 is LGHNA and CDR2 is YSLEER. Trimming pared 4 bases from V and 4 bases from J, leaving 16 bases between. For the CDR3, the DNA is TGCGCCAGCAGCCTGGGCCTCGGTCGGGGCACCGGGGAGCTGTTTTTT. Translating gives CASSLGLGRGTGELFF.

The V gene is TRBV7-2, the J gene TRBJ1-1; D may be TRBD1 (5 bases). Per the germline V gene, CDR1 is SGHTA and CDR2 is FQGNSA. CDR3 length: 13 amino acids. V was cut by 6 bases and J by 6 bases, with 14 bases left in between. CDR3: CASSPTTGAEAFF. In DNA, the CDR3 is TGTGCCAGCAGTCCTACTACAGGCGCTGAAGCTTTCTTT.

The genes are TRBV10-2 and TRBJ2-7; a weak D match, TRBD1 (6 bases). The CDR3 runs 13 residues. The germline gives CDR1 WSHSY, CDR2 SAAADI. V shed 8 bases and J shed 2 bases, with 13 bases lying between them. CDR3 in DNA: TGCGCCAGCGGACAGCCCGGAGCCTACGAGCAGTACTTC. This codes for CASGQPGAYEQYF.